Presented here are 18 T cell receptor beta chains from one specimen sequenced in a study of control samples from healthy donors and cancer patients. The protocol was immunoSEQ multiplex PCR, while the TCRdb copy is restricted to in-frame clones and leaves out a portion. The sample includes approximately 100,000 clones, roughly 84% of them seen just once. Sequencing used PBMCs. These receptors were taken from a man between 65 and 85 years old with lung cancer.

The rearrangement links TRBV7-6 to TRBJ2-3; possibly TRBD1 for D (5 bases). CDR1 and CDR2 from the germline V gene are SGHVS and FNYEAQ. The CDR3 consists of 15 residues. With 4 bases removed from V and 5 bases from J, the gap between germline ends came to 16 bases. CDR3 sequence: CASSSTSGFKDTQYF. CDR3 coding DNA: TGTGCCAGCAGCTCAACATCAGGGTTCAAAGATACGCAGTATTTT.

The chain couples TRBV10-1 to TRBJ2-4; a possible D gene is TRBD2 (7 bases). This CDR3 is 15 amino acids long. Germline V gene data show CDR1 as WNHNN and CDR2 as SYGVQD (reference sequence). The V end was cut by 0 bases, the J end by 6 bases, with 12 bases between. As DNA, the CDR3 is TGCGCCAGCAGTGAGTCGGAGAGGGGGGGAAACATTCAGTACTTC. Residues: CASSESERGGNIQYF.

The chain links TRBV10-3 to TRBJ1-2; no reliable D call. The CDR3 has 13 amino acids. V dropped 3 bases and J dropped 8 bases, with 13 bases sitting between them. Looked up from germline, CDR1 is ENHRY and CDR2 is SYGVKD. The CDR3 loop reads CAISDNVLLGYTF. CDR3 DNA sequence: TGTGCCATCAGTGATAATGTTTTACTCGGCTACACCTTC.

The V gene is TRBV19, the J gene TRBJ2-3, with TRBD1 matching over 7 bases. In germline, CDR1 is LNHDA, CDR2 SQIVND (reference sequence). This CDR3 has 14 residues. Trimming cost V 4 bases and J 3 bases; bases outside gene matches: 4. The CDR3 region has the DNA TGTGCCAGTAGTAAAGGGGGCCGTACAGATACGCAGTATTTT. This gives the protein CASSKGGRTDTQYF.

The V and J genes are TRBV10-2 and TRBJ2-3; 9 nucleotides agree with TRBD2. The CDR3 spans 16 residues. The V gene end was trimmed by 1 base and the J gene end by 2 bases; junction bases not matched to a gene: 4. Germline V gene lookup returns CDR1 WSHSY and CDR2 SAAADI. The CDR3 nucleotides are TGCGCCAGCAGTGAGTGGAGCGGGGGGTCCACAGATACGCAGTATTTT. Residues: CASSEWSGGSTDTQYF.

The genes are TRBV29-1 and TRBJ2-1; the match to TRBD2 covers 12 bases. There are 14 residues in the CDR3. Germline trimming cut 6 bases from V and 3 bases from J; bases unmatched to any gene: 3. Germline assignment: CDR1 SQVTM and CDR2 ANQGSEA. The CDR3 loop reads CSVGLAGNYNEQFF. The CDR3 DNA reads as TGCAGCGTCGGACTAGCGGGGAACTACAATGAGCAGTTCTTC.

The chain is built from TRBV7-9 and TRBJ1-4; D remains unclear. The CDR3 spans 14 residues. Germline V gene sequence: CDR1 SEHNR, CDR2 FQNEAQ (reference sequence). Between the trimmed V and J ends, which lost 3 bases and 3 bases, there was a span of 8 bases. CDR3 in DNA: TGTGCCAGCAGCTTGGGGTCGGCTAATGAAAAACTGTTTTTT. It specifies CASSLGSANEKLFF.

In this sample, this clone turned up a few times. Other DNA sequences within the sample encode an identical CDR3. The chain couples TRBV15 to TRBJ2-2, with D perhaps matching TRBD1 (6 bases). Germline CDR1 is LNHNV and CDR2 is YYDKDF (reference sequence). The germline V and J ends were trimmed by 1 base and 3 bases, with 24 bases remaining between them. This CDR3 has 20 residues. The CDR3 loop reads CATSRVQGRHGRGDTGELFF. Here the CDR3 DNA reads TGTGCCACCAGCAGAGTTCAGGGTCGACACGGCAGGGGCGACACCGGGGAGCTGTTTTTT.

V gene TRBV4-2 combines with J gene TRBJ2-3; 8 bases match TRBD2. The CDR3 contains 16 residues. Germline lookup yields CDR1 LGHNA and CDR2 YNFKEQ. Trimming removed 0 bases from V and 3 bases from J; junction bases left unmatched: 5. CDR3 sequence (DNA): TGTGCCAGCAGCCAAGATCGGGGGGGCGGGACAGATACGCAGTATTTT. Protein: CASSQDRGGGTDTQYF.

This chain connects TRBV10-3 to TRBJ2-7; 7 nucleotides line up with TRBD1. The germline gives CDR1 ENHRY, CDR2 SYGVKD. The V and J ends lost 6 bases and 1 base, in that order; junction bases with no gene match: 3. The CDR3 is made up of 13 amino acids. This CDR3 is CAISRDSSYEQYF. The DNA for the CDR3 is TGTGCCATCAGCCGGGACAGTTCCTACGAGCAGTACTTC.

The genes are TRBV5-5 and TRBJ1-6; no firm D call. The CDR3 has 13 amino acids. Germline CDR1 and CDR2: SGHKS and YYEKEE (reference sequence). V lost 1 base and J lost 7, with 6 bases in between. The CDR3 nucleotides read TGTGCCAGCAGCTTGCCGGTGAATTCACCCCTCCACTTT. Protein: CASSLPVNSPLHF.

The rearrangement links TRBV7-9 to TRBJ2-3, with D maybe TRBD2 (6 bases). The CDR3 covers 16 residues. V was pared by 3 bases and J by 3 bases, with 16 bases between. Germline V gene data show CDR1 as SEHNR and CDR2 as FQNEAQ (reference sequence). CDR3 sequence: CASSFNPTGTTDTQYF. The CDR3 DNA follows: TGTGCCAGCAGCTTCAATCCCACCGGGACTACAGATACGCAGTATTTT. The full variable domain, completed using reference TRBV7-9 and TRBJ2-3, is DTGVSQNPRHKITKRGQNVTFRCDPISEHNRLYWYRQTLGQGPEFLTYFQNEAQLEKSRLLSDRFSAERPKGSFSTLEIQRTEQGDSAMYLCASSFNPTGTTDTQYFGPGTRLTVL.

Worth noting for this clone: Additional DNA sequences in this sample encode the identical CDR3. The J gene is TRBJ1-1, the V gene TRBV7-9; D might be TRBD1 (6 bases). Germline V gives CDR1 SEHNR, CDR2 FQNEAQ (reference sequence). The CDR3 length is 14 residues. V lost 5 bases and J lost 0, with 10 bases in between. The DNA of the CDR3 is TGTGCCAGCAGCGCTCGGACAGTGAACACTGAAGCTTTCTTT. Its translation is CASSARTVNTEAFF.

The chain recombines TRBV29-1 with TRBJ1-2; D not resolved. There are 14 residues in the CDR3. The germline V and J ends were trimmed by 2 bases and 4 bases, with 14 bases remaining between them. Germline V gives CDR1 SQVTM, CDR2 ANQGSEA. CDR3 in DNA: TGCAGCGTTGAACCTTCTCTGGCCCTCTATGGCTACACCTTC. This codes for CSVEPSLALYGYTF.

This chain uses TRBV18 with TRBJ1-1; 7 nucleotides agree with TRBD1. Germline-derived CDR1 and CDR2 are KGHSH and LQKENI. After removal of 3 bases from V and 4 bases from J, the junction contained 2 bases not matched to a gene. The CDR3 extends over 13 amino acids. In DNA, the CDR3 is TGTGCCAGCTCACCGACAGGGTCCACTGAAGCTTTCTTT. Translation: CASSPTGSTEAFF. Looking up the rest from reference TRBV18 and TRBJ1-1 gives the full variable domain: NAGVMQNPRHLVRRRGQEARLRCSPMKGHSHVYWYRQLPEEGLKFMVYLQKENIIDESGMPKERFSAEFPKEGPSILRIQQVVRGDSAAYFCASSPTGSTEAFFGQGTRLTVV.

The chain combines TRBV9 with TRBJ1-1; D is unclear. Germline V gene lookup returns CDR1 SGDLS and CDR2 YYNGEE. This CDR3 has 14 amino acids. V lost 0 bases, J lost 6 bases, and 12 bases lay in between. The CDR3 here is CASSVGWVEAEAFF. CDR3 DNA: TGTGCCAGCAGCGTAGGTTGGGTTGAGGCTGAAGCTTTCTTT.

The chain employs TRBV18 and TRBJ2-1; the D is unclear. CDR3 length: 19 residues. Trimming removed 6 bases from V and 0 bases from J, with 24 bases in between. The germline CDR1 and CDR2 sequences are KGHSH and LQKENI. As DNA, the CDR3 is TGTGCCAGCTCTCACTCGACCGACGGGTTAGAGAGCTCCTACAATGAGCAGTTCTTC. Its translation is CASSHSTDGLESSYNEQFF.

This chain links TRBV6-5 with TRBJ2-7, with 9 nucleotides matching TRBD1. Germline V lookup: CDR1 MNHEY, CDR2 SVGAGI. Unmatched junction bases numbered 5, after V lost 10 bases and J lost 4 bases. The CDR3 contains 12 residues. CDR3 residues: CATGQGFYEQYF. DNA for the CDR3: TGTGCCACCGGACAGGGGTTTTACGAGCAGTACTTC.